This T cell receptor beta chain was captured by sequencing in a study of human T cells and chemical hapten exposure. Study as a whole: Variability of per-sample TCR yields stemmed mainly from small differences in pooled library volume. Study-level findings and limits: Once DPC sensitization occurred, TCRs above 1 in 1000 frequency showed no change.

A word on this clonotype: What it binds is not known.

In the library, unique molecular identifiers were attached to individual cDNA molecules. TCRdb processed the 5' RACE reads anew with MiXCR; each CDR3 protein has one entry. The table includes 110,000 or so distinct CDR3 sequences, 15% to 20% detected once. The authors' total RNA extraction used unfractionated whole blood. This TCR came from a human donor in good health.

CDR3 sequence (DNA): TGTGCCAGCAGGAGGAGTCCGGGAACCTTAGAGGGCACTGAAGCTTTCTTT. Its protein product is CASRRSPGTLEGTEAFF. This chain joins TRBV7-3 and TRBJ1-1; D is uncertain. The CDR3 length is 17 residues. V was pared by 6 bases and J by 4 bases, with 24 bases between. The germline V gene encodes CDR1 SGHTA and CDR2 FQGTGA.